One sample yielded the 29 T cell receptor beta chains listed below, sequenced in a study of T cell repertoires in ileal Crohn's disease. The time point was: neoterminal ileum biopsy at postoperative endoscopy, about 6 months after surgery. The method was immunoSEQ multiplex PCR; TCRdb's version includes in-frame clones alone and lacks a portion of them. The profile shows approximately 19,000 clones, approximately 70% of them singletons. Sequenced material: ileal tissue. Receptors originate from an adult with Crohn's disease.

This clone is labeled as medium-sized. V and J are TRBV28 and TRBJ1-2; D possibly corresponds to TRBD1 (6 bases). The CDR3 sequence is 12 residues long. The V gene lost 6 bases and the J gene lost 4 bases, with 9 bases spanning the gap. Germline loops: CDR1 MDHEN, CDR2 SYDVKM. This CDR3 is CASSGTPYGYTF. The DNA of the CDR3 is TGTGCCAGCAGCGGGACACCCTATGGCTACACCTTC.

This chain joins TRBV7-9 and TRBJ1-1; D is unresolved. This CDR3 is built from 17 residues. Between the trimmed V and J ends, which lost 8 bases and 5 bases, there was a span of 27 bases. Germline V lookup: CDR1 SEHNR, CDR2 FQNEAQ (reference sequence). This chain's CDR3 is CASLKTDSNKVRTEAFF. CDR3 DNA: TGTGCCAGCCTCAAAACGGACTCGAACAAGGTGCGAACTGAAGCTTTCTTT.

The chain is built from TRBV30 and TRBJ2-2, with D perhaps matching TRBD2 (5 bases). CDR3 length: 14 amino acids. The V gene's germline CDR1 is GTSNPN and CDR2 SVGIG (reference sequence). V was shortened by 3 bases and J by 4 bases, with 12 bases between the two germline ends. For the CDR3, the DNA is TGTGCCTGGAGCGCTGGACTGTCCACCGGGGAGCTGTTTTTT. Its protein is CAWSAGLSTGELFF.

The chain employs TRBV2 and TRBJ1-2; D unresolved. Trimming shortened V by 5 bases and J by 0 bases, and 10 bases separated the two germline ends. This CDR3 region has 14 residues. Germline CDR1 is SNHLY and CDR2 is FYNNEI. DNA of the CDR3: TGTGCCAGCAGTCGAGAGGGTACTAACTATGGCTACACCTTC. Amino acids: CASSREGTNYGYTF.

The chain is built from TRBV19 and TRBJ1-3; D gene uncertain. The germline gives CDR1 LNHDA, CDR2 SQIVND (reference sequence). The CDR3 is made up of 13 amino acids. V dropped 10 bases and J dropped 3 bases, with 13 bases sitting between them. The CDR3 is CATSTRSGNTIYF. CDR3 nucleotide sequence: TGTGCCACCTCGACGAGGAGTGGAAACACCATATATTTT.

Comments on this clone: The same CDR3 is also encoded by other DNA sequences in this sample. The genes are TRBV7-2 and TRBJ1-4; 7 nucleotides match TRBD1. The germline V gene has CDR1 SGHTA and CDR2 FQGNSA. The CDR3 sequence is 16 residues long. V lost 5 bases to trimming and J lost 2 bases; unmatched junction nucleotides: 8. CDR3 coding DNA: TGTGCCAGCAGCCCCGAGACAGGGCGGACTAATGAAAAACTGTTTTTT. Residues: CASSPETGRTNEKLFF.

The chain is built from TRBV7-2 and TRBJ1-3; D remains unclear. With 2 bases removed from V and 3 bases from J, the gap between germline ends came to 5 bases. This CDR3 region has 13 residues. The germline gives CDR1 SGHTA, CDR2 FQGNSA. The CDR3 protein is CASSLLFGNTIYF. The CDR3 DNA is TGTGCCAGCAGCTTATTATTTGGAAACACCATATATTTT.

This chain links TRBV7-9 with TRBJ1-2; 7 bases fit TRBD1. Germline trimming cut 8 bases from V and 2 bases from J; bases unmatched to any gene: 5. Germline assignment: CDR1 SEHNR and CDR2 FQNEAQ (reference sequence). The length of the CDR3 is 13 residues. The CDR3 region is CASRPGGNYGYTF. CDR3 nucleotides: TGTGCCAGCCGCCCAGGGGGGAACTATGGCTACACCTTC.

About this clone itself: Other DNA sequences from this sample encode an identical CDR3 as well. The chain joins TRBV4-2 to TRBJ2-3; 8 bases match TRBD2. Germline values: CDR1 LGHNA, CDR2 YNFKEQ. V trimming: 0 bases; J trimming: 2 bases; junction bases outside the gene matches: 7. This CDR3 contains 17 residues. As DNA, the CDR3 is TGTGCCAGCAGCCAAGATCGCCAGCGGGGGAACACAGATACGCAGTATTTT. Translation: CASSQDRQRGNTDTQYF.

V gene TRBV4-2 combines with J gene TRBJ1-1; D ambiguous. V was pared by 1 base and J by 5 bases, with 11 bases between. Germline V CDR1 and CDR2: LGHNA, YNFKEQ. This CDR3 spans 14 amino acids. The CDR3 DNA is TGTGCCAGCAGCCAAGGGGCCCGGGGAACTGAAGCTTTCTTT. This sequence encodes CASSQGARGTEAFF.

This rearrangement joins TRBV12-5 to TRBJ1-5, with D unclear. The V and J ends lost 3 bases and 7 bases respectively, with 4 bases between them. CDR1 LGHNT and CDR2 FRNRAP come from the germline V gene. The CDR3 has 11 amino acids. The CDR3 loop reads CASGFIQPQHF. CDR3 sequence (DNA): TGTGCTAGTGGTTTTATCCAGCCCCAGCATTTT.

The V gene is TRBV4-1, the J gene TRBJ1-5; D is perhaps TRBD1 (6 bases). CDR1 is MGHRA, CDR2 YSYEKL, per germline. The V end lost 1 base, the J end lost 5 bases, and 12 bases lay between the germline ends. The length of the CDR3 is 15 residues. CDR3 DNA sequence: TGCGCCAGCAGCCAAGTAGGGGGGGCTCATCAGCCCCAGCATTTT. Its protein product is CASSQVGGAHQPQHF.

The chain uses TRBV27 and TRBJ2-7, with 8 positions matching TRBD1. The germline V gene encodes CDR1 MNHEY and CDR2 SMNVEV (reference sequence). This CDR3 region has 14 residues. The V segment lost 5 bases and the J segment 6 bases; nucleotides outside the gene matches: 9. The CDR3 loop reads CASSPRTGRGEQYF. The CDR3 bases are TGTGCCAGCAGTCCTCGGACAGGGCGGGGCGAGCAGTACTTC.

The rearrangement links TRBV9 to TRBJ2-5; 10 positions match TRBD2. Germline V gene sequence: CDR1 SGDLS, CDR2 YYNGEE. V lost 4 bases, J lost 4 bases, and 13 bases stayed unmatched. CDR3 length: 17 amino acids. CDR3: CASSIRGEREGLETQYF. CDR3 bases: TGTGCCAGCAGCATTCGAGGGGAGCGGGAGGGCCTAGAGACCCAGTACTTC.

In its sample, this clone was seen a few times. V is TRBV30 and J is TRBJ2-5; 7 bases fit TRBD1. Trimming at V came to 3 bases and at J to 3 bases, leaving 7 bases not matched to a gene. This CDR3 has 14 residues. CDR1 is GTSNPN and CDR2 is SVGIG in the germline V gene (reference sequence). The CDR3 loop is CAWRIPGQKETQYF. The CDR3 coding sequence is TGTGCCTGGAGGATACCGGGACAGAAAGAGACCCAGTACTTC.

The chain uses TRBV29-1 and TRBJ2-3; 10 nucleotides line up with TRBD2. Per germline, CDR1 SQVTM and CDR2 ANQGSEA. This CDR3 is 14 amino acids long. The ends lost 4 bases at V and 8 bases at J; junction bases unmatched: 9. In nucleotides, the CDR3 is TGCAGCGTTGGGGCTAGCGGGGGAATCTCTACGCAGTATTTT. Encoded protein: CSVGASGGISTQYF.

The CDR3 coding sequence is TGTGCCGCACAAGGACAGGGCGACTATGGCTACACCTTC. Translation: CAAQGQGDYGYTF. The gene calls are TRBV6-6 and TRBJ1-2; 8 positions match TRBD1. V lost 11 bases, J lost 3 bases, and 8 bases stayed unmatched. Looked up from germline, CDR1 is MNHNY and CDR2 is SVGAGI (reference sequence). The CDR3 consists of 13 residues.

This sequence joins TRBV6-5 and TRBJ2-1; possible D gene TRBD1, 6 bases. The length of the CDR3 is 11 residues. Germline-derived CDR1 and CDR2 are MNHEY and SVGAGI. Trimming left V 6 bases short and J 10 bases short, with 10 bases between. The CDR3, as DNA: TGTGCCAGCAGCTGGGGGCGGGAGCAGTTCTTC. Its translation: CASSWGREQFF.

The V and J genes are TRBV27 and TRBJ2-2, with TRBD2 identical over 12 bases. The J segment lost 4 bases and the V segment lost 5 bases, leaving 17 bases of the junction unmatched. Germline V CDR1 and CDR2: MNHEY, SMNVEV (reference sequence). This CDR3 is built from 20 residues. The CDR3 sequence: CASSLQTSGSAYGSTGELFF. As DNA, the CDR3 is TGTGCCAGCAGTCTCCAGACTAGCGGGAGCGCTTATGGTAGCACCGGGGAGCTGTTTTTT.

The chain has TRBV15 and TRBJ1-1, with D possibly matching TRBD1 (6 bases). This CDR3 spans 16 amino acids. In germline, CDR1 is LNHNV, CDR2 YYDKDF (reference sequence). V lost 3 bases, J lost 10 bases, and 24 bases lay in between. Here the CDR3 reads CATSSGYRQEGNGAFF. The CDR3 coding sequence is TGTGCCACCAGCAGTGGTTACAGACAGGAAGGGAACGGAGCTTTCTTT.

The V gene is TRBV6-1, the J gene TRBJ2-7; possibly TRBD2 for D (6 bases). The CDR3 extends over 13 amino acids. Trimming removed 4 bases at V and 4 bases at J, with 11 bases between. Looked up from germline, CDR1 is MNHNS and CDR2 is SASEGT. CDR3 region: CASSVGREYEQYF. The CDR3 bases are TGTGCCAGCAGTGTAGGCCGGGAGTACGAGCAGTACTTC.

This rearrangement joins TRBV9 to TRBJ2-5; 8 bases line up with TRBD2. The trim removed 0 bases at V and 1 base at J, leaving 2 bases unmatched. The CDR3 is 15 residues long. Germline CDR1 is SGDLS and CDR2 is YYNGEE. The CDR3 sequence is CASSVATSGQETQYF. The DNA for the CDR3 is TGTGCCAGCAGCGTAGCTACTAGCGGCCAAGAGACCCAGTACTTC.

This clone has a single count. The chain has TRBV5-6 and TRBJ2-2, with 9 bases matching TRBD2. The length of the CDR3 is 17 residues. V was pared by 0 bases and J by 2 bases, with 5 bases of the junction left unmatched. The germline gives CDR1 SGHDT, CDR2 YYEEEE. The CDR3 region is CASSLVSGRTNTGELFF. The CDR3, as DNA: TGTGCCAGCAGCTTGGTTAGCGGGAGAACTAACACCGGGGAGCTGTTTTTT.

The J gene is TRBJ1-4, the V gene TRBV7-6; 10 nucleotides align to TRBD1. The V gene end was trimmed by 0 bases and the J gene end by 3 bases; junction bases not matched to a gene: 13. Germline V gives CDR1 SGHVS, CDR2 FNYEAQ. This CDR3 has 20 residues. The CDR3 sequence: CASSLAIQDRGRSANEKLFF. As DNA, the CDR3 is TGTGCCAGCAGCTTAGCGATTCAGGACAGGGGGAGATCGGCTAATGAAAAACTGTTTTTT.

The chain has TRBV5-1 and TRBJ2-5; 7 bases are a match to TRBD1. The germline V gene encodes CDR1 SGHRS and CDR2 YFSETQ. Germline trimming cut 4 bases from V and 5 bases from J; bases unmatched to any gene: 14. There are 16 residues in the CDR3. CDR3 DNA sequence: TGCGCCAGCAGCAAACGACAGGGATCGCGCAAGGAGACCCAGTACTTC. It translates to CASSKRQGSRKETQYF.

The chain joins TRBV29-1 to TRBJ2-1; D is perhaps TRBD2 (5 bases). Trimming stripped 4 bases from V and 5 bases from J, with 12 bases between. This CDR3 is 13 amino acids long. Germline loops: CDR1 SQVTM, CDR2 ANQGSEA. This CDR3 reads CSVAQAGNNEQFF. In nucleotides, the CDR3 is TGCAGCGTTGCCCAGGCGGGTAACAATGAGCAGTTCTTC.

The gene calls are TRBV27 and TRBJ1-1, with no clear D. Looked up from germline, CDR1 is MNHEY and CDR2 is SMNVEV (reference sequence). The CDR3 spans 13 residues. Trimming left V 4 bases short and J 5 bases short, with 11 bases between. Written as DNA, the CDR3 is TGTGCCAGCAGTTACCGGCGAGGGACTGAAGCTTTCTTT. Translation: CASSYRRGTEAFF.

CDR3 nucleotides: TGTGCCAGTAGTATAGTTGGCCAGGGGTCTGAAAAACTGTTTTTT. Amino acid sequence: CASSIVGQGSEKLFF. V and J are TRBV19 and TRBJ1-4, with D maybe TRBD1 (6 bases). CDR1 LNHDA and CDR2 SQIVND come from the germline V gene (reference sequence). The CDR3 sequence is 15 residues long. Trimming pared 1 base from V and 7 bases from J, leaving 13 bases between.

The chain joins TRBV4-1 to TRBJ1-1; 7 nucleotides line up with TRBD1. The germline CDR1 and CDR2 sequences are MGHRA and YSYEKL. Germline trimming cut 3 bases from V and 1 base from J; bases unmatched to any gene: 8. The length of the CDR3 is 16 residues. The CDR3 spells CASSHPRAGGNTEAFF. CDR3 DNA sequence: TGCGCCAGCAGCCACCCCAGGGCAGGGGGGAACACTGAAGCTTTCTTT.